This T cell receptor (beta chain) originates from a study of T-cell reconstitution after alpha-beta-depleted transplantation in children. Points from the study as a whole: T-cell numbers and diversity one year post-transplant derived largely from freshly generated T cells. Some patients' high day-60 TCRbeta diversity was attributed to recipient cells surviving conditioning. In patients about two months after transplant, alpha-beta T cells reportedly arose from several hundred expanded graft clones.

Preparation of the TCRbeta library used unique molecular identifiers. TCRdb re-called the PCR reads with MiXCR, one entry per CDR3 protein. In the table there are 490,000 or so distinct CDR3 sequences, more than 9% of which are singletons. This clonotype was seen only a few times. The antigen remains unidentified. V lost 6 bases, J lost 12 bases, and 20 bases lay in between. The CDR3 length is 12 residues. Germline values: CDR1 SQVTM, CDR2 ANQGSEA. V gene TRBV29-1 combines with J gene TRBJ1-1; the D gene is possibly TRBD1 (6 bases). Sequencing used PBMCs, obtained before TCRalphabeta/CD19-depleted stem cell transplant. The receptor was isolated from a child aged 2-15 years with inherited bone marrow failure, due to receive a stem cell transplant. CDR3 sequence (DNA): TGCAGCGTCTCGGGGTTGAAGGGGGTACCTTTCTTT. Amino acid sequence: CSVSGLKGVPFF.